These T cell receptor beta chains were read from a single sample in a study of blood T cells in healthy people across ages. TCRdb redid the calling of the 5' RACE reads with MiXCR, one entry per CDR3 protein. The top ten clones hold under 8% of a sample with roughly 1,500,000 distinct CDR3 sequences, around 42% of them seen once. The source material was blood. These receptors came from a woman aged 18 to 35 in good health. Each CDR3 is given with its conserved first and last residue. A D gene is named only where the DNA matches it firmly. Not every row has a clone size; where given, it reads once, few, many or a size class.

d_gene: -; abundance: few; j_gene: TRBJ2-5; v_gene: TRBV12-3/TRBV12-4; CDR3nt: TGTGCCAGCAGTTATGGGACAAGACAAGAGACCCAGTACTTC; CDR3aa: CASSYGTRQETQYF
d_gene: TRBD1; abundance: few; j_gene: TRBJ2-1; v_gene: TRBV2; CDR3nt: TGTGCCAGCAGTGGGACAGGGCCGGCCGGTGAGCAGTTCTTC; CDR3aa: CASSGTGPAGEQFF
d_gene: -; abundance: many; j_gene: TRBJ1-2; v_gene: TRBV12-3/TRBV12-4; CDR3nt: TGTGCCAGCAGTGGGGGTGGCTATGGCTACACCTTC; CDR3aa: CASSGGGYGYTF
d_gene: TRBD1; abundance: few; j_gene: TRBJ1-2; v_gene: TRBV4-2; CDR3nt: TGTGCCAGCAGCCACGGGACAGGGGGCTTAGGCTACACCTTC; CDR3aa: CASSHGTGGLGYTF
d_gene: -; abundance: -; j_gene: TRBJ2-1; v_gene: TRBV20-1; CDR3nt: TGCAGCGCCTCGGGACAGGAACTTATAGCGGGATTGAATGAGCAGTTCTTC; CDR3aa: CSASGQELIAGLNEQFF
d_gene: -; abundance: -; j_gene: TRBJ2-3; v_gene: TRBV20-1; CDR3nt: TGCAGTGCTAGAGATCCGGCGGGCCCCTTTGTGGGTACGCAGTATTTT; CDR3aa: CSARDPAGPFVGTQYF
d_gene: TRBD1; abundance: -; j_gene: TRBJ1-6; v_gene: TRBV15; CDR3nt: TGTGCCACCAGCAGACCGCTAACAGGGGGCGATTCACCCCTCCACTTT; CDR3aa: CATSRPLTGGDSPLHF
d_gene: -; abundance: -; j_gene: TRBJ1-2; v_gene: TRBV6-1; CDR3nt: TGTGCACTTCAAATACCAGGGGTGGGCTACACCTTC; CDR3aa: CALQIPGVGYTF
d_gene: TRBD2; abundance: -; j_gene: TRBJ2-3; v_gene: TRBV20-1; CDR3nt: TGCAGTGCTAGAGATCCCCCGGGACTAGCGGGCACAGATACGCAGTATTTT; CDR3aa: CSARDPPGLAGTDTQYF
d_gene: -; abundance: -; j_gene: TRBJ1-2; v_gene: TRBV20-1; CDR3nt: TGCAGTGCTAAGGGGGGAGATGGGACTGCGGACTATGGCTACACCTTC; CDR3aa: CSAKGGDGTADYGYTF
d_gene: TRBD2; abundance: few; j_gene: TRBJ2-1; v_gene: TRBV20-1; CDR3nt: TGCAGGGGGGGGGACGGGGGAACCTACAATGAGCAGTTCTTC; CDR3aa: CRGGDGGTYNEQFF
d_gene: TRBD1; abundance: few; j_gene: TRBJ1-1; v_gene: TRBV7-9; CDR3nt: TGTGCCAGCAGCTTGAACAGGGGAGGCACTGAAGCTTTCTTT; CDR3aa: CASSLNRGGTEAFF
d_gene: TRBD1; abundance: few; j_gene: TRBJ2-2; v_gene: TRBV7-9; CDR3nt: TGTGCCAGCAGCCACGGGACAGGGGGCGTCGGGGAGCTGTTTTTT; CDR3aa: CASSHGTGGVGELFF
d_gene: -; abundance: -; j_gene: TRBJ2-3; v_gene: TRBV29-1; CDR3nt: TGCAGCGCCAAACCTCAATATAGCACAGATACGCAGTATTTT; CDR3aa: CSAKPQYSTDTQYF
d_gene: TRBD2; abundance: many; j_gene: TRBJ2-7; v_gene: TRBV10-3; CDR3nt: TGTGCCATCAGTGAGTCTGGGACCAGGACTAGCTCCTACGAGCAGTACTTC; CDR3aa: CAISESGTRTSSYEQYF